This TCR beta chain was captured in a study of blood T cell repertoires in COVID-19 (dated by TCRdb to about 2020). Regarding the study in general: Samples from collaborators originated in the United States, Italy and Spain and spanned both the acute and convalescent phases of COVID-19. The material from the prospective study consisted of cDNA or gDNA derived from T cells, B-cell-depleted T cells, or PBMCs. The repertoires were released in a freely available public database meant as a resource for research on the immune response to SARS-CoV-2. Nearly every sample came with metadata listing a de-identified subject ID, COVID-19 status, age in years and sex. Subjects who had been exposed to COVID-19, were actively infected with it, or had recovered from it provided the deeply sampled blood TCRbeta repertoires that made up the dataset. Samples were obtained from the ongoing ImmuneRACE study (first 160 participants) and from about 1,300 subjects provided by 6 global collaborators. Where HLA class I and class II types were available, the types were taken from metadata supplied by the sample provider, not from assay-based typing. On the study overall, not on this receptor specifically: How much clinical and demographic metadata was included differed by source and by participant, and the metadata was provided uncurated.

The CDR3 sequence holds 12 residues, the cysteine and phenylalanine included. Only the CDR3 DNA is retained, 36 bases long and in frame from the first base. Trimming takes 1 base from V and 11 bases from J, and the germline ends sit 11 bases apart. Reading the germline V gene (reference sequence) gives CDR1 LGHDT and CDR2 YNNKEL. TCRbeta CDR3 regions were amplified from genomic DNA using the immunoSEQ Assay, a bias-controlled multiplex PCR. Turning to the authors' computational methods: The number of nucleated cells in each sample was estimated by amplification of reference gene primers within the assay. To quantify the absolute abundance of each unique TCRbeta CDR3 rearrangement, sequence reads were collapsed and filtered. For each sample, productive Simpson clonality was calculated by taking the square root of Simpson's diversity index across productive rearrangements. TCRdb stores this immuneACCESS table with in-frame sequences only. Part of the clones is absent; in the studies checked, under half of the shortfall reflects unresolved V genes, and no reason is known for the rest. V and J calls and clone size follow that table, whereas D and trimming were derived from the DNA. This sample has about 360,000 clones in its table, and around 83% of those were observed once. The ten largest clones represent 3% of the sample.

This clone was detected only once. There is no known antigen for this receptor. Per-nucleotide qualities are absent, and no much larger clonotype sits a single base away. Collaborating institutions collected whole blood in K2EDTA tubes following their own protocols. For TCRbeta analysis, collaborators shipped samples in one of three forms: frozen whole blood, isolated PBMCs, or DNA extracted from either of those sample types. Recombination connected TRBV3-1 (or the pseudogene TRBV3-2) to TRBJ1-1; the D gene is possibly TRBD1, with 5 bases matching. The TCR sequence derives from a man aged 25-45 years with active or convalescent COVID-19. Sequenced sample: peripheral blood. For the CDR3, the sequence is CASSQGGRVAFF. The base sequence is TGTGCCAGCAGCCAAGGGGGCAGAGTGGCTTTCTTT.